The 27 T cell receptor beta chains below come from one sample, sequenced in a study of cytomegalovirus exposure and HLA in healthy donors. 13 Jbeta primers and 60 Vbeta primers were used for the PCR. Profiling relied on immunoSEQ multiplex PCR, and the TCRdb table lists in-frame clones only, not all of them. Seen here are about 300,000 clones, around 86% observed once, and the top ten hold less than 4%. Sample: PBMCs. Receptor source: a man between 40 and 49 years old in good health and CMV-seropositive.

This chain uses TRBV10-3 with TRBJ1-5; 7 bases are a match to TRBD1. Germline CDR1 reads ENHRY; CDR2 reads SYGVKD. The CDR3 has 16 amino acids. Trimming at V came to 0 bases and at J to 0 bases, leaving 2 bases not matched to a gene. The CDR3 spells CAISESGTDSNQPQHF. CDR3 sequence (DNA): TGTGCCATCAGTGAGTCCGGGACAGATAGCAATCAGCCCCAGCATTTT.

The rearrangement links TRBV10-3 to TRBJ2-3; TRBD2 might be the D (5 bases). The germline V gene has CDR1 ENHRY and CDR2 SYGVKD. This CDR3 is built from 15 residues. With 1 base removed from V and 0 bases from J, the gap between germline ends came to 8 bases. DNA for the CDR3: TGTGCCATCAGTGAGTTTCTAGCTAGCACAGATACGCAGTATTTT. This encodes CAISEFLASTDTQYF.

The V gene is TRBV9, the J gene TRBJ2-1; TRBD2 agrees at 13 bases. V lost 3 bases to trimming and J lost 7 bases; unmatched junction nucleotides: 16. The germline V gene encodes CDR1 SGDLS and CDR2 YYNGEE. This CDR3 spans 19 amino acids. CDR3 amino acids: CASSAFGTSGTALENEQFF. The CDR3 nucleotides are TGTGCCAGCAGCGCATTCGGGACTAGCGGGACGGCTTTAGAGAATGAGCAGTTCTTC.

The chain uses TRBV9 and TRBJ2-3, with 8 bases fitting TRBD1. V shed 2 bases, J shed 2 bases, and the junction held 10 bases outside the gene matches. The germline CDR1 and CDR2 sequences are SGDLS and YYNGEE. CDR3 length equals 17 residues. CDR3 bases: TGTGCCAGCAGCGTTCCTTCCGGGACAGGCCACACAGATACGCAGTATTTT. The encoded protein is CASSVPSGTGHTDTQYF.

This rearrangement joins TRBV5-1 to TRBJ2-1; maybe TRBD2 (5 bases). This CDR3 has 13 amino acids. Trimming took off 0 bases at V and 10 bases at J, with 11 bases between the two ends. In germline, CDR1 is SGHRS, CDR2 YFSETQ. The CDR3 region has the DNA TGCGCCAGCAGCTTGGAACTCTCGGGGGAGCAGTTCTTC. It yields the protein CASSLELSGEQFF.

The chain links TRBV5-6 to TRBJ2-5; possibly TRBD1 for D (6 bases). The DNA end is more similar to TRBJ2-7, so the J call may be wrong. CDR1 and CDR2 (germline): SGHDT, YYEEEE. The CDR3 is 14 amino acids. The CDR3 DNA follows: TGTGCCAGCAGCTTGGCTGGGGGCGTCTACGAGCAGTACTTC. This translates into CASSLAGGVYEQYF.

The chain employs TRBV5-1 and TRBJ2-7, with D unclear. Germline V gives CDR1 SGHRS, CDR2 YFSETQ. The CDR3 contains 13 residues. Trimming pared 3 bases from V and 0 bases from J, leaving 7 bases between. The CDR3, as DNA: TGCGCCAGCAGCTACGACAACTCCTACGAGCAGTACTTC. Encoded protein: CASSYDNSYEQYF.

The chain employs TRBV2 and TRBJ2-1; D ambiguous. The CDR3 consists of 13 residues. Trimming took 6 bases from V and 7 from J, leaving 13 bases between them. Germline V lookup: CDR1 SNHLY, CDR2 FYNNEI. The CDR3 loop is CASRTSWRNEQFF. The CDR3 DNA is TGTGCCAGCAGGACCTCTTGGCGGAATGAGCAGTTCTTC.

This clone was recorded once. The genes are TRBV5-1 and TRBJ2-1; 10 bases align to TRBD2. The junction had 4 bases not matched to a gene; V was cut back by 4 bases and J by 3 bases. This CDR3 has 15 residues. Germline lookup yields CDR1 SGHRS and CDR2 YFSETQ. The CDR3 region has the DNA TGCGCCAGCAGCGGGACTAGCGTTGGCTACAATGAGCAGTTCTTC. Its translation: CASSGTSVGYNEQFF.

The chain carries TRBV2 and TRBJ1-2; 7 bases map to TRBD1. Germline V gene data show CDR1 as SNHLY and CDR2 as FYNNEI. The CDR3 has 14 amino acids. V lost 7 bases and J lost 6; bases outside the gene matches: 11. This CDR3 is CASTRAGTEDGYTF. In DNA, the CDR3 is TGTGCCAGCACCCGGGCCGGGACAGAGGATGGCTACACCTTC.

The genes are TRBV28 and TRBJ2-2; no definite D call. The CDR3 runs 14 residues. V was cut by 7 bases and J by 0 bases, with 9 bases left in between. Germline V CDR1 and CDR2: MDHEN, SYDVKM. Written as DNA, the CDR3 is TGTGCCAGCACCCCCTTAGCGAACACCGGGGAGCTGTTTTTT. This encodes CASTPLANTGELFF.

This rearrangement joins TRBV5-4 to TRBJ1-5; 7 positions agree with TRBD1. Germline CDR1 reads SGHNT; CDR2 reads YYREEE (reference sequence). The V segment lost 2 bases and the J segment 0 bases; nucleotides outside the gene matches: 2. This CDR3 contains 15 residues. The CDR3 DNA follows: TGTGCCAGCAGCTTCGGGACAGCTAGCAATCAGCCCCAGCATTTT. Protein: CASSFGTASNQPQHF.

The V gene is TRBV28, the J gene TRBJ2-7; D is undetermined. Germline values: CDR1 MDHEN, CDR2 SYDVKM. There are 12 residues in the CDR3. V lost 6 bases and J 2 bases, leaving 8 bases between the germline ends. The CDR3 DNA sequence: TGTGCCAGCAGCCTTTTTACCTACGAGCAGTACTTC. This sequence encodes CASSLFTYEQYF.

With regard to this clone: Other DNA sequences from this sample encode an identical CDR3 as well. The chain combines TRBV18 with TRBJ2-2; TRBD1 aligns across 10 bases. The V and J ends lost 3 bases and 5 bases, in that order; junction bases with no gene match: 3. This CDR3 spans 15 amino acids. Germline values: CDR1 KGHSH, CDR2 LQKENI. Here the CDR3 reads CASSPTGQGTGELFF. As DNA, the CDR3 is TGTGCCAGCTCACCGACGGGACAGGGGACCGGGGAGCTGTTTTTT. Using reference TRBV18 and TRBJ2-2 for the parts outside the CDR3, the full variable domain is NAGVMQNPRHLVRRRGQEARLRCSPMKGHSHVYWYRQLPEEGLKFMVYLQKENIIDESGMPKERFSAEFPKEGPSILRIQQVVRGDSAAYFCASSPTGQGTGELFFGEGSRLTVL.

V and J are TRBV28 and TRBJ2-1; 8 bases fit TRBD2. This CDR3 spans 15 amino acids. Germline trimming cut 6 bases from V and 5 bases from J; bases unmatched to any gene: 9. Germline V gene data show CDR1 as MDHEN and CDR2 as SYDVKM. The CDR3 protein is CASSPAGAVHNEQFF. The CDR3 nucleotides are TGTGCCAGCAGCCCAGCGGGAGCGGTCCACAATGAGCAGTTCTTC.

This clone was counted a single time. V and J are TRBV28 and TRBJ2-2; TRBD1 is a possible D gene (5 bases). In germline, CDR1 is MDHEN, CDR2 SYDVKM. V lost 4 bases to trimming and J lost 1 base, with 13 bases between them. The CDR3 has 16 amino acids. For the CDR3, the DNA is TGTGCCAGCAGTTCCCCCTGGGGCGAGAACACCGGGGAGCTGTTTTTT. Translation: CASSSPWGENTGELFF.

The chain employs TRBV7-9 and TRBJ2-1; 8 positions match TRBD2. CDR3 size: 14 residues. V was clipped by 6 bases and J by 3 bases; unmatched bases: 4. CDR1 is SEHNR, CDR2 FQNEAQ, per germline (reference sequence). The CDR3 spells CASRQTSDYNEQFF. CDR3 nucleotides: TGTGCCAGCAGGCAGACTAGCGACTACAATGAGCAGTTCTTC.

The genes are TRBV2 and TRBJ2-1; 7 bases agree with TRBD2. The V gene end was trimmed by 3 bases and the J gene end by 12 bases; junction bases not matched to a gene: 2. The CDR3 covers 11 residues. Germline V gene data show CDR1 as SNHLY and CDR2 as FYNNEI. The CDR3 protein is CASSEGGWQFF. CDR3 in DNA: TGTGCCAGCAGTGAGGGGGGGTGGCAGTTCTTC.

The CDR3 DNA reads TGTGCCAGCAGCGTACTCAGCGGGAGAGGTGGCGGGGAGCTGTTTTTT. Protein product: CASSVLSGRGGGELFF. This chain uses TRBV9 with TRBJ2-2; 8 bases are a match to TRBD2. V was pared by 1 base and J by 7 bases, with 9 bases of the junction left unmatched. The germline V gene encodes CDR1 SGDLS and CDR2 YYNGEE. This CDR3 is built from 16 residues.

The chain is built from TRBV4-1 and TRBJ1-1; the match to TRBD1 covers 9 bases. With V trimmed by 4 bases and J by 4 bases, 10 bases remained unmatched. The CDR3 is 16 amino acids. In germline, CDR1 is MGHRA, CDR2 YSYEKL. CDR3 loop: CASSRQQGATGTEAFF. DNA of the CDR3: TGCGCCAGCAGCCGTCAACAGGGGGCTACGGGCACTGAAGCTTTCTTT.

The table lists this clone with a few counts. A junction boundary mismatches the germline segment, possibly from a read error. The chain couples TRBV7-9 to TRBJ2-7, with a tentative D call TRBD2 (7 bases). The germline V gene encodes CDR1 SEHNR and CDR2 FQNEAQ (reference sequence). This CDR3 is built from 14 residues. Here the CDR3 reads CSSSGGGGTYEQYF. CDR3 bases: TGTTCCAGCAGCGGAGGGGGGGGAACTTACGAGCAGTACTTC.

The chain combines TRBV7-6 with TRBJ2-3; the match to TRBD1 covers 8 bases. CDR1 and CDR2 (germline): SGHVS, FNYEAQ. This CDR3 contains 16 residues. The junction had 9 bases not matched to a gene; V was cut back by 5 bases and J by 2 bases. CDR3 DNA: TGTGCCAGCAGCGTGCGGACAGGGCCCCTCACAGATACGCAGTATTTT. Protein product: CASSVRTGPLTDTQYF. Drawing the rest from reference TRBV7-6 and TRBJ2-3, the complete variable domain is GAGVSQSPRYKVTKRGQDVALRCDPISGHVSLYWYRQALGQGPEFLTYFNYEAQQDKSGLPNDRFSAERPEGSISTLTIQRTEQRDSAMYRCASSVRTGPLTDTQYFGPGTRLTVL.

The CDR3: CASSLQMAKFEQYF. Written as DNA, the CDR3 is TGTGCCAGCAGCTTGCAGATGGCCAAGTTCGAGCAGTACTTC. The chain combines TRBV5-6 with TRBJ2-7, with D uncertain. This CDR3 has 14 amino acids. Trimming cost V 1 base and J 6 bases, with 14 bases left between them. Germline CDR1 reads SGHDT; CDR2 reads YYEEEE.

The chain recombines TRBV7-9 with TRBJ2-3, with 8 bases lining up with TRBD2. V shed 5 bases and J 4 bases; nucleotides not matched to a gene: 5. Germline lookup yields CDR1 SEHNR and CDR2 FQNEAQ (reference sequence). CDR3 size: 14 residues. CDR3 DNA sequence: TGTGCCAGCAGCACCCAGCGGGAGTCAGATACGCAGTATTTT. Encoded protein: CASSTQRESDTQYF.

This clone occurred a few times. This chain connects TRBV5-1 to TRBJ1-1, with D perhaps TRBD1 (5 bases). Germline V lookup: CDR1 SGHRS, CDR2 YFSETQ. This CDR3 spans 14 amino acids. Trimming took off 1 base at V and 2 bases at J, with 9 bases between the two ends. CDR3 loop: CASSLQGTNTEAFF. The CDR3 nucleotides are TGCGCCAGCAGCTTGCAGGGCACAAACACTGAAGCTTTCTTT.

The chain links TRBV15 to TRBJ2-3, with D possibly TRBD2 on 5 matching bases. Trimming cost V 0 bases and J 0 bases, with 13 bases left between them. CDR1 and CDR2 from the germline V gene are LNHNV and YYDKDF (reference sequence). This CDR3 spans 17 amino acids. The CDR3 here is CATSRESKRRSTDTQYF. CDR3 nucleotides: TGTGCCACCAGCAGAGAGAGTAAGCGGAGAAGCACAGATACGCAGTATTTT.

This chain joins TRBV7-2 and TRBJ1-1; TRBD1 aligns across 11 bases. CDR1 and CDR2 from the germline V gene are SGHTA and FQGNSA. V was pared by 6 bases and J by 4 bases, with 1 base of the junction left unmatched. The CDR3 sequence is 13 residues long. For the CDR3, the DNA is TGTGCCAGCAGGGGACAGGGGGGCACTGAAGCTTTCTTT. Amino acids: CASRGQGGTEAFF.